This TCR beta chain was sequenced for a study of control samples from healthy donors and cancer patients. The CDR3 extends over 16 amino acids. V gave up 0 bases and J gave up 4 bases, with 17 bases separating them. Method: immunoSEQ multiplex PCR; TCRdb's copy keeps in-frame clones and lacks some. The top ten hold roughly 2.5% of the sample, which has over 100,000 clones, about 91% seen once. The receptor was isolated from a woman aged 18-30 years in good health. Input material: blood. The chain joins TRBV5-3 to TRBJ2-7; D unresolved. TRBV5-3 is an ORF; its function is uncertain. The CDR3, as DNA: TGTGCCAGAAGCTTGGCCGTGGTGGCGTCTTCATACGAGCAGTACTTC. Translation gives CARSLAVVASSYEQYF.